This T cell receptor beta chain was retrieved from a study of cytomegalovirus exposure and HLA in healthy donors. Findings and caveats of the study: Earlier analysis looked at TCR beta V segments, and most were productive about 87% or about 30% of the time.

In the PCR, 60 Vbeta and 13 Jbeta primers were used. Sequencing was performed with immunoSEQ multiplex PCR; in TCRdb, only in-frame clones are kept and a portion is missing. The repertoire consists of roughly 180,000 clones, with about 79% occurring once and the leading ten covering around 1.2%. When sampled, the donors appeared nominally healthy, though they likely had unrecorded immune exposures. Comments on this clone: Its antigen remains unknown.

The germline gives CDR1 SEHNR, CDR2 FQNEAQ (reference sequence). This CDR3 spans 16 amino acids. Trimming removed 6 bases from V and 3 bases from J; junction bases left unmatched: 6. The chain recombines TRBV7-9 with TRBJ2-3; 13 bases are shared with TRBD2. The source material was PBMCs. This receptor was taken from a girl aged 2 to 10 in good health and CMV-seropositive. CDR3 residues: CASRSGLAGVTDTQYF. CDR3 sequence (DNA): TGTGCCAGCAGGTCAGGACTAGCGGGAGTTACAGATACGCAGTATTTT.